This T cell receptor (beta chain) appears in the sequencing data of a study of neurological immune-mediated disorders. The CDR3 spans 12 residues. V lost 6 bases and J lost 5, with 14 bases in between. Germline V gives CDR1 DFQATT, CDR2 SNEGSKA (reference sequence). The table lists this clonotype with many counts. TCRdb processed the 5' RACE reads anew with MiXCR; each CDR3 protein has one entry. Counted here are about 120,000 distinct CDR3 sequences, roughly 3.2% occurring once; the ten biggest clones make up over 1%. This receptor was taken from a woman under 40 with multiple sclerosis. This chain connects TRBV20-1 to TRBJ2-7, with a weak D call TRBD1 (6 bases). The source material was PBMCs. This CDR3 is CSAEQGKDEQYF. Written as DNA, the CDR3 is TGCAGTGCCGAACAGGGAAAGGACGAGCAGTACTTC.